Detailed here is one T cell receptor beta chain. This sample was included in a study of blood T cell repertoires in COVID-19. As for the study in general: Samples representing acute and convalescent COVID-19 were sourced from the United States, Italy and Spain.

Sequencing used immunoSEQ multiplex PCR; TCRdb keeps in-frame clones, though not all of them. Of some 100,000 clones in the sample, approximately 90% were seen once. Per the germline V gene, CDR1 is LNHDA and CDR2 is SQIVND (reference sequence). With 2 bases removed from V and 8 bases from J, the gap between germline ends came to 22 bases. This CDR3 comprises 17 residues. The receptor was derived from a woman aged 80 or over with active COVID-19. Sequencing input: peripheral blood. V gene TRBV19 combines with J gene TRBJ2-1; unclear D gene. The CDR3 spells CASSISPAGPLADEQFF. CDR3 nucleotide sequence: TGTGCCAGTAGTATATCCCCCGCAGGTCCCTTGGCCGATGAGCAGTTCTTC.